The clone carrying this T cell receptor (beta chain) occurred a few times. The antigen remains unidentified. This specimen comes from a study of cytotoxic CD8 clonotypes in ibrutinib-treated CLL. The CDR3 consists of 17 residues. Germline V gene sequence: CDR1 SGHRS, CDR2 YFSETQ. Trimming cost V 1 base and J 4 bases, with 19 bases left between them. Broader study findings: Sustained-remission and progressing patients' sampling times differed. Pretreatment clonality was elevated relative to age-matched healthy donors and paralleled circulating CD8+ T-cell counts.

Profiling relied on immunoSEQ multiplex PCR, and the TCRdb table lists in-frame clones only, not all of them. This table has fewer than 90,000 clones, 70% to 90% appearing once. Sequenced material: PBMCs, taken before ibrutinib treatment. The chain is built from TRBV5-1 and TRBJ2-3; possible D gene TRBD2, 7 bases. The receptor comes from a human donor with chronic lymphocytic leukemia. The DNA for the CDR3 is TGCGCCAGCAGCTTGAACCGGGAGGCAGGGGTCGCAGATACGCAGTATTTT. It yields the protein CASSLNREAGVADTQYF.